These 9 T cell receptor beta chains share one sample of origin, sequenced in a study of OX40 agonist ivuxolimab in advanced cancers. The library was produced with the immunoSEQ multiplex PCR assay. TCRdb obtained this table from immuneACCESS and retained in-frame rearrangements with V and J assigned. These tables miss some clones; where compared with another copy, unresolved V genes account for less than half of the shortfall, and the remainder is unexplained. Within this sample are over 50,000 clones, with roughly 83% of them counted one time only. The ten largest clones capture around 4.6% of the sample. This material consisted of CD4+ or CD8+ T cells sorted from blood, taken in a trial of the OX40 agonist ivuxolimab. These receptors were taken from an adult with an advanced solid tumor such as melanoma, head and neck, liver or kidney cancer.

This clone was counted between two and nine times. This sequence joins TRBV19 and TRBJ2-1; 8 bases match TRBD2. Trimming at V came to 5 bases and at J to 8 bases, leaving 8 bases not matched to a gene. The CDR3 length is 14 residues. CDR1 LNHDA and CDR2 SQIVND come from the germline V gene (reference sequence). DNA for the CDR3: TGTGCCAGTAGTGTGGGACTAGTTAACGATGAGCAGTTCTTC. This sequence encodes CASSVGLVNDEQFF.

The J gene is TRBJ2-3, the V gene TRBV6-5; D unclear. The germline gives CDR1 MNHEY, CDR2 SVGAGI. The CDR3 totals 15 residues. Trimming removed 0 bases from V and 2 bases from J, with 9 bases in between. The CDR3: CASSYSGRNTDTQYF. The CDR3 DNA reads TGTGCCAGCAGTTACTCAGGCAGAAACACAGATACGCAGTATTTT.

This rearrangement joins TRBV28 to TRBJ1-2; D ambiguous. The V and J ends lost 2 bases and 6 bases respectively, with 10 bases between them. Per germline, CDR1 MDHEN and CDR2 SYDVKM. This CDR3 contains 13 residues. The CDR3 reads CASSLIAWDGYTF. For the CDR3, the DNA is TGTGCCAGCAGTTTAATTGCTTGGGATGGCTACACCTTC.

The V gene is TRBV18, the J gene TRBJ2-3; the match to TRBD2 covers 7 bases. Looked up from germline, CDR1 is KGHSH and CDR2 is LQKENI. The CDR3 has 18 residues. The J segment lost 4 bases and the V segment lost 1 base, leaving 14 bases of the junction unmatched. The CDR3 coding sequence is TGTGCCAGCTCACCACGGGGACGAGGTTCCGCGGGAGCAGATACGCAGTATTTT. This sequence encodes CASSPRGRGSAGADTQYF.

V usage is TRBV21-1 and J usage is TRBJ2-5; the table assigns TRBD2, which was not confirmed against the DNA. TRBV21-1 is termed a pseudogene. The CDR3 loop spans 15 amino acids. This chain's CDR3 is CASSKYQRVQETQYF. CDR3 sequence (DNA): TGTGCCAGCAGCAAATATCAGCGGGTCCAAGAGACCCAGTACTTC.

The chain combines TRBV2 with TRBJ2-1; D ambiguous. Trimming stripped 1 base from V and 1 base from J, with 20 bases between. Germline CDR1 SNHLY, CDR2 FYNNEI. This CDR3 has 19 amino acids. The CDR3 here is CASSEVKGARTFSYNEQFF. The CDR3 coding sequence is TGTGCCAGCAGTGAAGTCAAGGGCGCCCGGACCTTTTCCTACAATGAGCAGTTCTTC.

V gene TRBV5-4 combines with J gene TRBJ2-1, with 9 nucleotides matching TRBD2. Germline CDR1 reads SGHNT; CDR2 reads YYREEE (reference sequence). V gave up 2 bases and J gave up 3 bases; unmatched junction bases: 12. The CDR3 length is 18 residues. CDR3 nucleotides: TGTGCCAGCAGCTTAGGAACCATGGGCGGGAGGGGCTACAATGAGCAGTTCTTC. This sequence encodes CASSLGTMGGRGYNEQFF.

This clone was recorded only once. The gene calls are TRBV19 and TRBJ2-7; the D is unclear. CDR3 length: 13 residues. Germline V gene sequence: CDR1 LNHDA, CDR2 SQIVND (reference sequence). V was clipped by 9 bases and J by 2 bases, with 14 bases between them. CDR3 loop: CASATPLAYEQYF. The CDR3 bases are TGTGCCAGCGCGACACCTCTCGCCTACGAGCAGTACTTC.

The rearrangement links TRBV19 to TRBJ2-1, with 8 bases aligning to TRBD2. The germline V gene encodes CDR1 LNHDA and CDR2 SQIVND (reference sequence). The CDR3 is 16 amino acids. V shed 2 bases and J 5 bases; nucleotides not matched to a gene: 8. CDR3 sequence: CASSITLAGLHNEQFF. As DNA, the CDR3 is TGTGCCAGTAGTATAACCTTAGCGGGACTGCACAATGAGCAGTTCTTC.